These T cell receptor beta chains were read from a single sample in a study of memory CD4+ T cells and cytomegalovirus serostatus. Measured with immunoSEQ multiplex PCR; TCRdb has only the in-frame clones, and not every one. Among 75,000 to 90,000 clones, less than 90% were seen once, and the ten largest hold around 0.78%. Sequenced sample: memory CD4+ T cells from blood. The receptors stem from an adult in good health and CMV-seronegative. Each CDR3 is given with its conserved first and last residue. D genes are given only for firm matches. Clone size is not always given. Where it is, it says once, few, many or a class for expanded clones.

clone_size: NA; v_call: TRBV29-1; j_call: TRBJ2-7; d_call: NA; cdr3_nt: TGCAGCGTGGCACAGGGCGCCTACTCCTACGAGCAGTACTTC; cdr3_aa: CSVAQGAYSYEQYF
clone_size: NA; v_call: TRBV29-1; j_call: TRBJ1-1; d_call: TRBD1; cdr3_nt: TGCAGCGTCGAAGGTGGGACAGGGAACACTGAAGCTTTCTTT; cdr3_aa: CSVEGGTGNTEAFF
clone_size: NA; v_call: TRBV7-2; j_call: TRBJ2-7; d_call: NA; cdr3_nt: TGTGCCAGCAGCTTAGTCTACGAGCAGTACTTC; cdr3_aa: CASSLVYEQYF
clone_size: NA; v_call: TRBV9; j_call: TRBJ2-1; d_call: TRBD2; cdr3_nt: TGTGCCAGCAGCGTCGGGGGGAACAACATCGATGAGCAGTTCTTC; cdr3_aa: CASSVGGNNIDEQFF
clone_size: NA; v_call: TRBV19; j_call: TRBJ1-5; d_call: TRBD1; cdr3_nt: TGTGCCAGTAGTATCGACAGGGAGAGCAATCAGCCCCAGCATTTT; cdr3_aa: CASSIDRESNQPQHF
clone_size: NA; v_call: TRBV6-1; j_call: TRBJ2-6; d_call: NA; cdr3_nt: TGTGCCAGCAGAGAACAGATTTCTGGGGCCAACGTCCTGACTTTC; cdr3_aa: CASREQISGANVLTF
clone_size: few; v_call: TRBV5-1; j_call: TRBJ2-2; d_call: NA; cdr3_nt: TGCGCCAGCAGCGAATCGAGACAGACCGGGGAGCTGTTTTTT; cdr3_aa: CASSESRQTGELFF
clone_size: NA; v_call: TRBV5-4; j_call: TRBJ1-4; d_call: NA; cdr3_nt: TGTGCCAGCAGCCGCCAAGGGAGTGCAACTAATGAAAAACTGTTTTTT; cdr3_aa: CASSRQGSATNEKLFF
clone_size: few; v_call: TRBV5-6; j_call: TRBJ1-6; d_call: NA; cdr3_nt: TGTGCCAGCAGCTTGGAGGGGCCGGGCGGTTATAATTCACCCCTCCACTTT; cdr3_aa: CASSLEGPGGYNSPLHF
clone_size: once; v_call: TRBV7-6; j_call: TRBJ2-1; d_call: NA; cdr3_nt: TGTGCCAGCAGCTTAGCGGCGGGGGCGACCTACAATGAGCAGTTCTTC; cdr3_aa: CASSLAAGATYNEQFF
clone_size: NA; v_call: TRBV5-1; j_call: TRBJ2-7; d_call: NA; cdr3_nt: TGCGCCAGCAGCGTCCGGGACTTCTCCTACGAGCAGTACTTC; cdr3_aa: CASSVRDFSYEQYF
clone_size: NA; v_call: TRBV4-1; j_call: TRBJ1-5; d_call: TRBD1; cdr3_nt: TGCGCCAGCAGCCATAAGCCGGGACAGGGGGGTAGTCAGCCCCAGCATTTT; cdr3_aa: CASSHKPGQGGSQPQHF
clone_size: NA; v_call: TRBV5-1; j_call: TRBJ1-1; d_call: TRBD1; cdr3_nt: TGCGCCAGCACAGGACAGGAGAACACTGAAGCTTTCTTT; cdr3_aa: CASTGQENTEAFF
clone_size: once; v_call: TRBV5-1; j_call: TRBJ1-2; d_call: TRBD1; cdr3_nt: TGCGCCAGCACCCTCGACAGGGGGCGAGGCTATGGCTACACCTTC; cdr3_aa: CASTLDRGRGYGYTF
clone_size: once; v_call: TRBV6-1; j_call: TRBJ1-1; d_call: NA; cdr3_nt: TGTGCCAGCAGTGAATTTTTAGGGGCGGTGAACACTGAAGCTTTCTTT; cdr3_aa: CASSEFLGAVNTEAFF
clone_size: NA; v_call: TRBV19; j_call: TRBJ1-4; d_call: NA; cdr3_nt: TGTGCCAGTAGTATGGACAGTGAAAAACTGTTTTTT; cdr3_aa: CASSMDSEKLFF
clone_size: NA; v_call: TRBV19; j_call: TRBJ1-1; d_call: NA; cdr3_nt: TGTGCCAGTAGTATCCGGGGGGGTGAAGCTTTCTTT; cdr3_aa: CASSIRGGEAFF
clone_size: few; v_call: TRBV4-1; j_call: TRBJ2-1; d_call: NA; cdr3_nt: TGCGCCAGCAAAAATTCGACAGCTCTCTCCTACAATGAGCAGTTCTTC; cdr3_aa: CASKNSTALSYNEQFF
clone_size: NA; v_call: TRBV12-2; j_call: TRBJ1-1; d_call: NA; cdr3_nt: TGTGCAAGTCTAATGTGGGAGACTTCTGAAGCTTTCTTT; cdr3_aa: CASLMWETSEAFF
clone_size: NA; v_call: TRBV19; j_call: TRBJ1-1; d_call: NA; cdr3_nt: TGTGCCAGTAGTCCAGGGCTGCTGACCCCCTCCATGAACACTGAAGCTTTCTTT; cdr3_aa: CASSPGLLTPSMNTEAFF
clone_size: once; v_call: TRBV10-3; j_call: TRBJ2-5; d_call: NA; cdr3_nt: TGTGCCATCAGTGAGAGTGGTGGGGAGATAGAGACCCAGTACTTC; cdr3_aa: CAISESGGEIETQYF
clone_size: medium-sized; v_call: TRBV7-6; j_call: TRBJ1-4; d_call: NA; cdr3_nt: TGTGCCAGCAGCTACCGCCCCGGGGCGACTAATGAAAAACTGTTTTTT; cdr3_aa: CASSYRPGATNEKLFF
clone_size: NA; v_call: TRBV5-4; j_call: TRBJ1-6; d_call: NA; cdr3_nt: TGTGCCAGCAGCTTGGGGTGGCCGGGGGCGGAATCACCCCTCCACTTT; cdr3_aa: CASSLGWPGAESPLHF
clone_size: NA; v_call: TRBV9; j_call: TRBJ2-3; d_call: NA; cdr3_nt: TGTGCCAGCAGCGTAGGGCGGACCGTTCTGAAAACAGATACGCAGTATTTT; cdr3_aa: CASSVGRTVLKTDTQYF
clone_size: NA; v_call: TRBV5-1; j_call: TRBJ1-2; d_call: TRBD1; cdr3_nt: TGCGCCAGCAGCTTGGATGGACAGGGGCAAGTCGGCTACACCTTC; cdr3_aa: CASSLDGQGQVGYTF
clone_size: NA; v_call: TRBV7-6; j_call: TRBJ2-3; d_call: TRBD2; cdr3_nt: TGTGCCAGCAGCCAAAGAGCGGGGGGAACCACAGATACGCAGTATTTT; cdr3_aa: CASSQRAGGTTDTQYF
clone_size: NA; v_call: TRBV27; j_call: TRBJ1-3; d_call: TRBD1; cdr3_nt: TGTGCCAGCCGCCCCCTCCAACCTACAGGGGAATGGAGCTCTGGAAACACCATATATTTT; cdr3_aa: CASRPLQPTGEWSSGNTIYF